This T cell receptor (beta chain) was captured in a study of blood T cells in healthy people across ages. Study in general: About one barcoded TCR beta cDNA was captured per two T cells. Study-wide findings and caveats: In long-lived donors, naive CD4+ cell counts and diversity exceeded those of aged donors. Getting older went along with TCR beta diversity per million T cells dropping roughly linearly. Total diversity from one million sequenced T cells was likely underestimated.

The germline CDR1 and CDR2 sequences are MGHDK and SYGVNS. The CDR3 covers 15 residues. A word on this clonotype: Its antigen is as yet unknown. Germline is not matched at one junction end, which may reflect a read error.

It was with a sample-barcoded 5' primer and a J-beta primer mix that a second PCR of about 7 to 12 cycles was run. Via MiXCR, TCRdb re-called the 5' RACE reads, giving one row per CDR3 protein. The data show approximately 730,000 distinct CDR3 sequences, with roughly 53% seen just once and roughly 40% held by the top ten. The clonotype originates from an elderly man in good health. The specimen sequenced was blood. This chain links TRBV25-1 with TRBJ1-2; the D is unclear. The CDR3: CASSDPTSMFYGCTF. The DNA of the CDR3 is TGTGCCAGCAGTGACCCGACCTCGATGTTCTATGGCTGCACCTTC.